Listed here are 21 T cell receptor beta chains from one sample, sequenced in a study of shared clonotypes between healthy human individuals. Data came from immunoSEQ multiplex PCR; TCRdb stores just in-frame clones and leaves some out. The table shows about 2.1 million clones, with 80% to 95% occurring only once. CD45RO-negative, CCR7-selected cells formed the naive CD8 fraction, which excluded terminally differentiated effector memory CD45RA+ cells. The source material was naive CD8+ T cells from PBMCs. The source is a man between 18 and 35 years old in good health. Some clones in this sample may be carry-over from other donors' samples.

DNA of the CDR3: TGTGCCAGCAGCCGGACAGGGGACACAGATACGCAGTATTTT. This encodes CASSRTGDTDTQYF. V usage is TRBV9 and J usage is TRBJ2-3; 9 positions match TRBD1. V lost 4 bases, J lost 2 bases, and 2 bases stayed unmatched. Germline lookup yields CDR1 SGDLS and CDR2 YYNGEE. CDR3 size: 14 residues.

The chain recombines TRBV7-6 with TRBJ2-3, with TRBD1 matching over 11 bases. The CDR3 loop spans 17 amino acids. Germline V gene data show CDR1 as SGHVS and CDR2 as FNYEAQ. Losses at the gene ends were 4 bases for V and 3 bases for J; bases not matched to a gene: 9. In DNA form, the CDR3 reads TGTGCCAGCAGCTCCCATTTAGGGGACAGGGGGACAGATACGCAGTATTTT. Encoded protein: CASSSHLGDRGTDTQYF.

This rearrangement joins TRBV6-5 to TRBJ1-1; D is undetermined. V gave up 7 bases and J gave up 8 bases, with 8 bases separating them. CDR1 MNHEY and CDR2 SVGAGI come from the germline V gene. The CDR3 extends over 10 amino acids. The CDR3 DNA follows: TGTGCCAGCATAAGCGGGGAAGCTTTCTTT. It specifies CASISGEAFF.

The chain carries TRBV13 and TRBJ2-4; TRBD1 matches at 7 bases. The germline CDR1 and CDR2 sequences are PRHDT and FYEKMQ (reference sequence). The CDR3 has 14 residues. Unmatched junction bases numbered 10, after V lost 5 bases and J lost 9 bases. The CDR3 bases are TGTGCCAGCAGCCTCAACCGACAGGGCGGCATTCAGTACTTC. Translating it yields CASSLNRQGGIQYF.

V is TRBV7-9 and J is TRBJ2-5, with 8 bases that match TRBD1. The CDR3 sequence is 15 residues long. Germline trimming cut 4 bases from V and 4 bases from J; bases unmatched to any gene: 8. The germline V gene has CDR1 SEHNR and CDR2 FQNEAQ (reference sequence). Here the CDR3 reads CASSSDRGDGETQYF. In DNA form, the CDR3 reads TGTGCCAGCAGCTCCGACAGGGGCGACGGAGAGACCCAGTACTTC. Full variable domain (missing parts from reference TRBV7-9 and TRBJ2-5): DTGVSQNPRHKITKRGQNVTFRCDPISEHNRLYWYRQTLGQGPEFLTYFQNEAQLEKSRLLSDRFSAERPKGSFSTLEIQRTEQGDSAMYLCASSSDRGDGETQYFGPGTRLLVL.

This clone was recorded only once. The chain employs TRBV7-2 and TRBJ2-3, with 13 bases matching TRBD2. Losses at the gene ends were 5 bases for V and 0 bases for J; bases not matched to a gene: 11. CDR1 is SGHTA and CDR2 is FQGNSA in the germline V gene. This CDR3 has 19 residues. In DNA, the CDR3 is TGTGCCAGCAGCACCCGACTAGCGGGAGGACCTACTAGCACAGATACGCAGTATTTT. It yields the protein CASSTRLAGGPTSTDTQYF. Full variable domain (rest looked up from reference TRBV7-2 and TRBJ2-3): GAGVSQSPSNKVTEKGKDVELRCDPISGHTALYWYRQSLGQGLEFLIYFQGNSAPDKSGLPSDRFSAERTGGSVSTLTIQRTQQEDSAVYLCASSTRLAGGPTSTDTQYFGPGTRLTVL.

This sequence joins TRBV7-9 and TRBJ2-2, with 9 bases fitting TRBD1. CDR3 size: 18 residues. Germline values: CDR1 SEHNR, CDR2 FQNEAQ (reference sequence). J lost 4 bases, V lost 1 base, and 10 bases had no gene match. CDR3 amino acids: CASSLVLLDRGRTGELFF. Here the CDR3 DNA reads TGTGCCAGCAGCTTAGTATTACTGGACAGGGGTCGCACCGGGGAGCTGTTTTTT.

The CDR3 DNA reads TGTGCCAGCAGCCCCATCGCGGGGGGGGACACTACAGATACGCAGTATTTT. Translation gives CASSPIAGGDTTDTQYF. The chain employs TRBV25-1 and TRBJ2-3; 9 bases agree with TRBD2. There are 17 residues in the CDR3. Germline CDR1 and CDR2: MGHDK and SYGVNS. V trimming: 6 bases; J trimming: 3 bases; junction bases outside the gene matches: 13.

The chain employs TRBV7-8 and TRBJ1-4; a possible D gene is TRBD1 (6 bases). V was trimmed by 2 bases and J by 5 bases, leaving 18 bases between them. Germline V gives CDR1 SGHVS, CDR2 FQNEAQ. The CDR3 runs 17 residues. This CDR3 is CASSLLGGRSQNEKLFF. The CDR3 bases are TGTGCCAGCAGCTTACTGGGGGGGCGAAGTCAGAATGAAAAACTGTTTTTT.

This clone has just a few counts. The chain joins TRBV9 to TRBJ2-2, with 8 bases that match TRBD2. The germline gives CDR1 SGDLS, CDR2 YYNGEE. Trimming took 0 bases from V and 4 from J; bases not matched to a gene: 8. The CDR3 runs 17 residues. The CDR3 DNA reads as TGTGCCAGCAGCGTAGCCAGCGGGAGACCCTCCACCGGGGAGCTGTTTTTT. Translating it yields CASSVASGRPSTGELFF.

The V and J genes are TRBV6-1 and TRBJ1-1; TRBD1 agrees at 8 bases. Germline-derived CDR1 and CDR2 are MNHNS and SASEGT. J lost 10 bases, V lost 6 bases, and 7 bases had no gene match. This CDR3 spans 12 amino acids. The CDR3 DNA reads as TGTGCCAGCAGGGAGGGACAGGTGGGAGCTTTCTTT. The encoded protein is CASREGQVGAFF.

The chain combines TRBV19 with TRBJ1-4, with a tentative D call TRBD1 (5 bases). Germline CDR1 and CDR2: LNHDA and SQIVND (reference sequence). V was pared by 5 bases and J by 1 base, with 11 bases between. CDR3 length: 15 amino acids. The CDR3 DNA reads TGTGCCAGTAGTGCCGGACAAAGAACTAATGAAAAACTGTTTTTT. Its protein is CASSAGQRTNEKLFF.

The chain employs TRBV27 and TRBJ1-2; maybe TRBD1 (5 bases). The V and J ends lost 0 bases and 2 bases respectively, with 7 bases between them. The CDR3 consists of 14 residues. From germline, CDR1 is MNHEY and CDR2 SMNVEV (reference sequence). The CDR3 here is CASSLSEGNYGYTF. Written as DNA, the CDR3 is TGTGCCAGCAGTTTATCGGAGGGGAACTATGGCTACACCTTC.

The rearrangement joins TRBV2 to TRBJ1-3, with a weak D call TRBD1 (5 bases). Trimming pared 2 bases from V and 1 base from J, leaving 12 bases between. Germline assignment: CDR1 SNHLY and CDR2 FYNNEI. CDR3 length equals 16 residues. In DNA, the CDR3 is TGTGCCAGCAGTGAATTTACAGGCCTGTCTGGAAACACCATATATTTT. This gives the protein CASSEFTGLSGNTIYF.

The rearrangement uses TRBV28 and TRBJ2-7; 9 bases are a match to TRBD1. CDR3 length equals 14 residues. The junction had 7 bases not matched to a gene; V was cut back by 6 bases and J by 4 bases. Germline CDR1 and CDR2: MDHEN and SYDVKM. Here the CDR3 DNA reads TGTGCCAGCAGCGTAGGGACAGGGATTTACGAGCAGTACTTC. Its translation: CASSVGTGIYEQYF.

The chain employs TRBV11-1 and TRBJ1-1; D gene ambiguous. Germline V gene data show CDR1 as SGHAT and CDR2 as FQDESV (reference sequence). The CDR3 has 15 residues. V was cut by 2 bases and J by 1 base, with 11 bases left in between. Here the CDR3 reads CASSLPLRRNTEAFF. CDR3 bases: TGTGCCAGCAGCTTACCCCTACGTAGGAACACTGAAGCTTTCTTT.

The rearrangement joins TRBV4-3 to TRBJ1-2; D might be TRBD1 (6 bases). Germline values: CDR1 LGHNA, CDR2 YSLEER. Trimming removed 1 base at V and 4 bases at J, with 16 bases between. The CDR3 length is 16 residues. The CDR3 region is CASSQGPRGDGYGYTF. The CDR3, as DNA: TGCGCCAGCAGCCAAGGTCCCAGGGGAGACGGCTATGGCTACACCTTC.

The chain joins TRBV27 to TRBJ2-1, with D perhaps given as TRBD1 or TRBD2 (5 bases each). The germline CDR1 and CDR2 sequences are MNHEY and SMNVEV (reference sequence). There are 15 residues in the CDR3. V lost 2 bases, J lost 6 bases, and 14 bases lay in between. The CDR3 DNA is TGTGCCAGCAGTTTAAGGCGCGATGGGGGCAATGAGCAGTTCTTC. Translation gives CASSLRRDGGNEQFF.

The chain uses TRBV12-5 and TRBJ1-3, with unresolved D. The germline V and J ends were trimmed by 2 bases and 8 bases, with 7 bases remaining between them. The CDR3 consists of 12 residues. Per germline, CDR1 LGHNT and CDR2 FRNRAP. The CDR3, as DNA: TGTGCTAGTGGTTTGTCGGCGGACACCATATATTTT. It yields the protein CASGLSADTIYF.

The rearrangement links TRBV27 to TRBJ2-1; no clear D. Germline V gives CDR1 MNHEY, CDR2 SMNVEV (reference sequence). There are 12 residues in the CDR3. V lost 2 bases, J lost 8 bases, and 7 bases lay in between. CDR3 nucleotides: TGTGCCAGCAGTTTACGATTCGATGAGCAGTTCTTC. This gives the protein CASSLRFDEQFF.

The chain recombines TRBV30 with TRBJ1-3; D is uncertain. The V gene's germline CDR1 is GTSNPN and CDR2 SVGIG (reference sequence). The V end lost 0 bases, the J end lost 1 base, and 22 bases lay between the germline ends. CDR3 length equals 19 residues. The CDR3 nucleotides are TGTGCCTGGAGTGTACGTTCCAGGTACTTAACCCAATCTGGAAACACCATATATTTT. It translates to CAWSVRSRYLTQSGNTIYF.